This T cell receptor (beta chain) was sequenced in a study of blood T cell repertoires in COVID-19 (TCRdb year 2020). In the study overall: Samples covering the acute and convalescent phases of COVID-19 were provided by collaborators in the United States, Italy and Spain. Deeply sampled blood TCRbeta repertoires from subjects exposed to, actively infected with, or recovered from COVID-19 were included in the dataset. Samples were obtained from the ongoing ImmuneRACE study (first 160 participants) and from over a thousand subjects provided by 6 global collaborators. HLA class I and class II types, where available, came from metadata supplied by the sample provider rather than from assay-based typing. The prospective study material was composed of cDNA or gDNA derived from T cells, B-cell-depleted T cells, or PBMCs. The sample metadata nearly always contained a de-identified subject ID, COVID-19 status, age in years and sex. The repertoires were released in a freely available public database intended as a resource for research on the immune response to SARS-CoV-2. General conclusions and limits of the study: How much clinical and demographic metadata was included differed by source and by participant, and the metadata was provided uncurated.

About this clone: No cognate antigen has been identified for it. No much larger clonotype is one base removed from it; base qualities were not supplied.

Whole blood was collected in K2EDTA tubes by collaborating institutions according to the institutions' own protocols. For TCRbeta analysis, collaborators shipped samples in one of three forms: frozen whole blood, isolated PBMCs, or DNA extracted from either of those sample types. Reading from cysteine to phenylalanine, the CDR3 counts 16 amino acids. Kept here is only the CDR3 DNA, which spans 48 bases and is read in frame from base 1. Looking up the germline V gene yields CDR1 SQVTM and CDR2 ANQGSEA. Ends trimmed: V by 6 bases, J by 5 bases; bases unmatched to a gene: 9. The immunoSEQ Assay, a bias-controlled multiplex PCR, was used to amplify TCRbeta CDR3 regions from genomic DNA. The authors' analysis ran thus. Nucleated cell counts per sample were estimated from amplification of reference gene primers within the assay. To quantify the absolute abundance of each unique TCRbeta CDR3 rearrangement, sequence reads were collapsed and filtered. For each sample, productive Simpson clonality was calculated as the square root of Simpson's diversity index across productive rearrangements. Drawn from immuneACCESS, this table holds only the in-frame rearrangements with V and J called that TCRdb kept. Clones are partly lost; checked studies trace under half to an unresolved V gene and leave the rest unexplained. V and J calls and clone size are as listed in that table; D and trimming were resolved from the DNA. A total of tens of thousands of clones appear in this sample, approximately 80% of them only once. Around 14% of the sample belongs to the ten largest clones.

The V and J genes are TRBV29-1 and TRBJ2-1; 14 bases in between match TRBD2. This sequence originates from a human donor with active or convalescent COVID-19. The donor label of this sample is uncertain. The sequenced sample consisted of peripheral blood. The CDR3: CSVPGTSGSLNNEQFF. The DNA sequence is TGCAGCGTCCCCGGGACTAGCGGGAGTTTAAACAATGAGCAGTTCTTC.